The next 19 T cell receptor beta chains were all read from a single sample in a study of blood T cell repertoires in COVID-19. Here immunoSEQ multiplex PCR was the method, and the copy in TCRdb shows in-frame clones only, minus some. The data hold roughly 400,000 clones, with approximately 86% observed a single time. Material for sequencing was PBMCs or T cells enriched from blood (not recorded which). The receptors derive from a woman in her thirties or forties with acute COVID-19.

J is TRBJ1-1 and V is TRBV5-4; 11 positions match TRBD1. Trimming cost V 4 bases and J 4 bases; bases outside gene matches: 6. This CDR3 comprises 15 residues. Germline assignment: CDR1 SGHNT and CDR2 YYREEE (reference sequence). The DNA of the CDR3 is TGTGCCAGCAGCCCCACAGGGACAGGGGGCACTGAAGCTTTCTTT. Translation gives CASSPTGTGGTEAFF.

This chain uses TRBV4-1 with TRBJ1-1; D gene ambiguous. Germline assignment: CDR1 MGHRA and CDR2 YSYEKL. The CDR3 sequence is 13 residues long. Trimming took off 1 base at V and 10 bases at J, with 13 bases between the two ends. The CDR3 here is CASSQAWSLGAFF. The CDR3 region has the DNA TGCGCCAGCAGCCAAGCTTGGTCACTTGGAGCTTTCTTT.

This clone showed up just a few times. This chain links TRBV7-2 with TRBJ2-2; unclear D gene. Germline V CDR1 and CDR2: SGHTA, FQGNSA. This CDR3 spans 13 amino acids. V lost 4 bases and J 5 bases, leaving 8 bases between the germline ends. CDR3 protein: CASSSRSTGELFF. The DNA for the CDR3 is TGTGCCAGCAGCTCCCGGTCGACCGGGGAGCTGTTTTTT.

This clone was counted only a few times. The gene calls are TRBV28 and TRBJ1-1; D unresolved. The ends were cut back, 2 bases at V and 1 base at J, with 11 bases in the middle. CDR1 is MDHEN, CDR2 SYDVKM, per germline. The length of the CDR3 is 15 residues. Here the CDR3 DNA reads TGTGCCAGCAGTTTAGGCGGCAGCGAGAACACTGAAGCTTTCTTT. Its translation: CASSLGGSENTEAFF. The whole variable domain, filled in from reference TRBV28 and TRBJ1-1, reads DVKVTQSSRYLVKRTGEKVFLECVQDMDHENMFWYRQDPGLGLRLIYFSYDVKMKEKGDIPEGYSVSREKKERFSLILESASTNQTSMYLCASSLGGSENTEAFFGQGTRLTVV.

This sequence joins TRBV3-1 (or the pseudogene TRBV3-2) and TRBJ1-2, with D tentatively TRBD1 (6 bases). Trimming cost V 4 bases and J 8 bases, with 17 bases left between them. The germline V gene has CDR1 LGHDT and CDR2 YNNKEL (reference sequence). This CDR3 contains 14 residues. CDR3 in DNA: TGTGCCAGCAGCCCGCTCGCGGGGGCAAGAGGCTACACCTTC. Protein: CASSPLAGARGYTF.

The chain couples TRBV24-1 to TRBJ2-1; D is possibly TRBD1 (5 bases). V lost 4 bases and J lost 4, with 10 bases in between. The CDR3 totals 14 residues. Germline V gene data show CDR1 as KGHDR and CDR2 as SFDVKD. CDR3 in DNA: TGTGCCACCAGTGAAAGGGGTAGGTACAATGAGCAGTTCTTC. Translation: CATSERGRYNEQFF.

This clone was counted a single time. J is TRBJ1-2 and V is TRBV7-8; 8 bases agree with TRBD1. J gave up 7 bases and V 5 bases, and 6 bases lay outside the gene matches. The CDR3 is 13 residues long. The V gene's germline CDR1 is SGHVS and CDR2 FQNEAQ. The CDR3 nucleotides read TGTGCCAGCAGCCCAGGGACAGGATCTGGCTACACCTTC. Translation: CASSPGTGSGYTF.

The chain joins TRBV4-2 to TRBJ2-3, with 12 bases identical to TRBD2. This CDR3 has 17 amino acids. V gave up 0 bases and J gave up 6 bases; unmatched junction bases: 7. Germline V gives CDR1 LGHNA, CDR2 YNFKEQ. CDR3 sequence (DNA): TGTGCCAGCAGCCAAGAACCTACTAGCGGGGGGCTTGATACGCAGTATTTT. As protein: CASSQEPTSGGLDTQYF.

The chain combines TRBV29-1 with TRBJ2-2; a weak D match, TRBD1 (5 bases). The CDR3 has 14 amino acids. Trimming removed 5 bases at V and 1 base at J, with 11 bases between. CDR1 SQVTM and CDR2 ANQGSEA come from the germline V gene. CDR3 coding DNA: TGCAGCGTTCATGGGGCTGGGAACACCGGGGAGCTGTTTTTT. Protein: CSVHGAGNTGELFF.

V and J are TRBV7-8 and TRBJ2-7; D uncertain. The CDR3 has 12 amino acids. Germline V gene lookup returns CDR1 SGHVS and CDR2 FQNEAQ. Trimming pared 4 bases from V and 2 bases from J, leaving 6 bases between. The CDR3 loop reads CASSYQAYEQYF. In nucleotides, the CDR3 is TGTGCCAGCAGCTACCAGGCCTACGAGCAGTACTTC. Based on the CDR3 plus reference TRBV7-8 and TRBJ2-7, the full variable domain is GAGVSQSPRYKVAKRGQDVALRCDPISGHVSLFWYQQALGQGPEFLTYFQNEAQLDKSGLPSDRFFAERPEGSVSTLKIQRTQQEDSAVYLCASSYQAYEQYFGPGTRLTVT.

Here the CDR3 DNA reads TGTGCCAGCAGCCGACAGCTATCGGGGGGGCCCGGATCCTACAATGAGCAGTTCTTC. Amino acid sequence: CASSRQLSGGPGSYNEQFF. This chain links TRBV3-1 (or the pseudogene TRBV3-2) with TRBJ2-1; TRBD2 matches at 8 bases. Germline V gene lookup returns CDR1 LGHDT and CDR2 YNNKEL (reference sequence). The length of the CDR3 is 19 residues. V shed 4 bases, J shed 1 base, and the junction held 15 bases outside the gene matches.

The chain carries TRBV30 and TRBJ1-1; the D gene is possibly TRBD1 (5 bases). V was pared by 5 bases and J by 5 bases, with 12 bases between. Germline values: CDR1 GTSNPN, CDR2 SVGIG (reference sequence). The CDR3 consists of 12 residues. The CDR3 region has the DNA TGTGCCTGGGACCCACGGGGGACTGAAGCTTTCTTT. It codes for CAWDPRGTEAFF.

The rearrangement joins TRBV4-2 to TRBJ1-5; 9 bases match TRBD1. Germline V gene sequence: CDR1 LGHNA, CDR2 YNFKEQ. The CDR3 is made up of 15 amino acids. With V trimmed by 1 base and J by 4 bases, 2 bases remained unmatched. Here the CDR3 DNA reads TGTGCCAGCAGCCAAGTAGGGACAGGGAATCAGCCCCAGCATTTT. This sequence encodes CASSQVGTGNQPQHF.

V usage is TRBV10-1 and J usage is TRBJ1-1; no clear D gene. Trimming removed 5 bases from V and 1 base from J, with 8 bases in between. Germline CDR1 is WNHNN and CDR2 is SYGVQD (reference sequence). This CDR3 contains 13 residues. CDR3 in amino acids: CASSRAGNTEAFF. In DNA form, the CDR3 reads TGCGCCAGCAGTCGAGCGGGGAACACTGAAGCTTTCTTT.

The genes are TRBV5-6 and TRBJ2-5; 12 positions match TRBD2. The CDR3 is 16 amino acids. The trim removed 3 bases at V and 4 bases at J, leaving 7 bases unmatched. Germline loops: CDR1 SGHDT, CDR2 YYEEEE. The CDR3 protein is CASSSLLAGGPETQYF. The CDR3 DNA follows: TGTGCCAGCAGCTCGTTACTAGCGGGGGGCCCAGAGACCCAGTACTTC.

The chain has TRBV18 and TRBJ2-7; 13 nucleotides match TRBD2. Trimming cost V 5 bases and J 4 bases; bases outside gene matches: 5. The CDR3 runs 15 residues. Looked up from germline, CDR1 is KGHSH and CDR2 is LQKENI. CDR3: CASSITSGGEYEQYF. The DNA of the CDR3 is TGTGCCAGCTCAATAACTAGCGGGGGGGAATACGAGCAGTACTTC.

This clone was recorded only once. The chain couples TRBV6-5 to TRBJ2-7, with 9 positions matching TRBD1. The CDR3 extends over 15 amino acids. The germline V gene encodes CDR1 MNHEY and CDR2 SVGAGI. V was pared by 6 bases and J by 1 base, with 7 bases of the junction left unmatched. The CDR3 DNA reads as TGTGCCAGCAGCGCCGGGACAGGGAGATCCTACGAGCAGTACTTC. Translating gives CASSAGTGRSYEQYF.

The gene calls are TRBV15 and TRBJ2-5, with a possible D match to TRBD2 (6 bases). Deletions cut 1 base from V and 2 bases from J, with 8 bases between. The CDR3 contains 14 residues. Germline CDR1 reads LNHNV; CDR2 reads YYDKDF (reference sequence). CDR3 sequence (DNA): TGTGCCACCAGCAGAGGCGGGGCTCAAGAGACCCAGTACTTC. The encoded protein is CATSRGGAQETQYF.

The CDR3 protein is CASSLWTGYVSPLHF. The CDR3 bases are TGTGCCAGCAGCTTATGGACAGGGTATGTTTCACCCCTCCACTTT. The V gene is TRBV5-6, the J gene TRBJ1-6, with 8 nucleotides matching TRBD1. The germline V gene has CDR1 SGHDT and CDR2 YYEEEE. With 2 bases clipped from V and 9 bases from J, the junction kept 7 bases outside the gene matches. This CDR3 is 15 amino acids long.